These 17 T cell receptor beta chains came from one sample sequenced in a study of graft-versus-host responses after intestinal transplantation. No cognate antigen is known for these TCRs. The protocol was immunoSEQ multiplex PCR, while the TCRdb copy is restricted to in-frame clones and leaves out a portion. This table has around 36,000 clones, about 95% appearing once. The sequenced sample was unstimulated CD8+ T cells sorted from spleen or lymph node cells, obtained before transplant. These receptors were collected from a human donor who was the organ donor for an intestinal transplant.

The sample holds a few counts of this clone. The chain couples TRBV7-9 to TRBJ2-7; D not resolved. Germline CDR1 and CDR2: SEHNR and FQNEAQ (reference sequence). This CDR3 contains 13 residues. V lost 0 bases and J 0 bases, leaving 3 bases between the germline ends. CDR3 in amino acids: CASSLAVSYEQYF. Here the CDR3 DNA reads TGTGCCAGCAGCTTAGCGGTCTCCTACGAGCAGTACTTC. The whole variable domain, remainder taken from reference TRBV7-9 and TRBJ2-7, is DTGVSQNPRHKITKRGQNVTFRCDPISEHNRLYWYRQTLGQGPEFLTYFQNEAQLEKSRLLSDRFSAERPKGSFSTLEIQRTEQGDSAMYLCASSLAVSYEQYFGPGTRLTVT.

This clone is a singleton in its sample. This chain links TRBV7-9 with TRBJ1-4; D is uncertain. CDR3 length equals 15 residues. Germline CDR1 and CDR2: SEHNR and FQNEAQ (reference sequence). V gave up 5 bases and J gave up 0 bases, with 10 bases separating them. The CDR3 loop reads CASSPRLATNEKLFF. The CDR3 DNA sequence: TGTGCCAGCAGCCCCCGACTTGCAACTAATGAAAAACTGTTTTTT.

This chain links TRBV4-1 with TRBJ2-2; D is uncertain. CDR3 size: 13 residues. Trimming left V 5 bases short and J 7 bases short, with 11 bases between. Germline assignment: CDR1 MGHRA and CDR2 YSYEKL. CDR3 bases: TGCGCCAGCAGCGGTGGGGTTAGCGGGGAGCTGTTTTTT. Residues: CASSGGVSGELFF.

Remarks on this clone: Different DNA sequences within this sample yield the same CDR3. J is TRBJ1-6 and V is TRBV5-4, with 7 bases identical to TRBD1. The CDR3 has 17 amino acids. Germline V CDR1 and CDR2: SGHNT, YYREEE (reference sequence). J lost 10 bases, V lost 0 bases, and 13 bases had no gene match. The CDR3 coding sequence is TGTGCCAGCAGCTTGGTAGGGCAGGGGGTACTTAACTCACCCCTCCACTTT. Protein sequence: CASSLVGQGVLNSPLHF.

This chain connects TRBV27 to TRBJ2-1; a weak D match, TRBD2 (6 bases). V lost 0 bases and J 2 bases, leaving 8 bases between the germline ends. This CDR3 comprises 15 residues. In germline, CDR1 is MNHEY, CDR2 SMNVEV (reference sequence). The CDR3 DNA is TGTGCCAGCAGTTTATCACGGGGGACCTACAATGAGCAGTTCTTC. Translating gives CASSLSRGTYNEQFF.

The gene calls are TRBV15 and TRBJ2-3, with D unresolved. The CDR3 contains 13 residues. CDR1 is LNHNV, CDR2 YYDKDF, per germline (reference sequence). Trimming left V 0 bases short and J 3 bases short, with 4 bases between. The CDR3 DNA reads as TGTGCCACCAGCAGAGATCAGACAGATACGCAGTATTTT. Its translation: CATSRDQTDTQYF.

This chain connects TRBV10-2 to TRBJ1-1; D is perhaps TRBD1 (5 bases). This CDR3 has 14 residues. The germline CDR1 and CDR2 sequences are WSHSY and SAAADI. V was trimmed by 6 bases and J by 4 bases, leaving 15 bases between them. The CDR3 sequence is CASSWGRVSTEAFF. In nucleotides, the CDR3 is TGCGCCAGCAGCTGGGGGAGGGTGAGCACTGAAGCTTTCTTT.

This chain joins TRBV6-5 and TRBJ1-1; D is perhaps TRBD1 (5 bases). V lost 2 bases, J lost 5 bases, and 12 bases lay in between. The CDR3 is made up of 14 amino acids. CDR1 is MNHEY, CDR2 SVGAGI, per germline. The CDR3 protein is CASSYAQGRTEAFF. The DNA for the CDR3 is TGTGCCAGCAGTTACGCCCAGGGAAGAACTGAAGCTTTCTTT.

V usage is TRBV9 and J usage is TRBJ2-7; 10 bases fit TRBD1. The CDR3 has 15 amino acids. Per the germline V gene, CDR1 is SGDLS and CDR2 is YYNGEE. The J segment lost 3 bases and the V segment lost 3 bases, leaving 6 bases of the junction unmatched. The CDR3 nucleotides read TGTGCCAGCAGCGCCACGGGACAGGGGTTCTACGAGCAGTACTTC. Translation: CASSATGQGFYEQYF.

The J gene is TRBJ1-6, the V gene TRBV7-9; D is perhaps TRBD1 (6 bases). The germline V and J ends were trimmed by 6 bases and 8 bases, with 23 bases remaining between them. Germline assignment: CDR1 SEHNR and CDR2 FQNEAQ (reference sequence). CDR3 size: 17 residues. In DNA form, the CDR3 reads TGTGCCAGCAGTCCATCGGGGGGGGCGCTCCCCGATTCACCCCTCCACTTT. The encoded protein is CASSPSGGALPDSPLHF.

The V gene is TRBV18, the J gene TRBJ2-6; the D gene could be TRBD1 or TRBD2 (5 bases each). The CDR3 is 18 amino acids. The V gene lost 4 bases and the J gene lost 4 bases, with 20 bases spanning the gap. The germline gives CDR1 KGHSH, CDR2 LQKENI. The CDR3 region is CASSLQPGTTLGANVLTF. In DNA, the CDR3 is TGTGCCAGCTCACTCCAACCCGGGACGACTTTAGGGGCCAACGTCCTGACTTTC. The variable domain in full, with the rest retrieved from reference TRBV18 and TRBJ2-6, is NAGVMQNPRHLVRRRGQEARLRCSPMKGHSHVYWYRQLPEEGLKFMVYLQKENIIDESGMPKERFSAEFPKEGPSILRIQQVVRGDSAAYFCASSLQPGTTLGANVLTFGAGSRLTVL.

The genes are TRBV27 and TRBJ2-7; the D is unclear. Germline V CDR1 and CDR2: MNHEY, SMNVEV (reference sequence). With 3 bases removed from V and 3 bases from J, the gap between germline ends came to 9 bases. The CDR3 length is 13 residues. The CDR3 protein is CASSFGRNYEQYF. CDR3 in DNA: TGTGCCAGCAGTTTTGGACGGAACTACGAGCAGTACTTC.

This rearrangement joins TRBV7-9 to TRBJ1-1; 11 nucleotides line up with TRBD1. Germline CDR1 SEHNR, CDR2 FQNEAQ (reference sequence). V lost 3 bases to trimming and J lost 5 bases; unmatched junction nucleotides: 8. The CDR3 covers 16 residues. The CDR3 here is CASSFHRDRGVTEAFF. CDR3 nucleotide sequence: TGTGCCAGCAGCTTCCACCGGGACAGGGGGGTAACTGAAGCTTTCTTT.

This clone was recorded once. J is TRBJ1-1 and V is TRBV13, with a possible D match to TRBD1 (5 bases). CDR3 length: 15 amino acids. V dropped 2 bases and J dropped 3 bases, with 13 bases sitting between them. The germline V gene has CDR1 PRHDT and CDR2 FYEKMQ (reference sequence). The CDR3 loop is CASSLNEGRYTEAFF. As DNA, the CDR3 is TGTGCCAGCAGCTTAAACGAGGGACGGTACACTGAAGCTTTCTTT.

This clone was seen more than once but under ten times. Relative to the germline gene, one junction end is altered; a read error may explain this. The J gene is TRBJ1-1, the V gene TRBV19; weak D call: TRBD1 (5 bases). The CDR3 is made up of 16 amino acids. Germline assignment: CDR1 LNHDA and CDR2 SQIVND (reference sequence). The CDR3: CASSIDSRDGSTEAFF. CDR3 nucleotide sequence: TGTGCCAGTAGCATAGATTCTCGGGACGGGAGCACTGAAGCTTTCTTT.

The chain couples TRBV29-1 to TRBJ2-7; 10 bases match TRBD2. This CDR3 contains 13 residues. V was clipped by 2 bases and J by 3 bases; unmatched bases: 1. Germline values: CDR1 SQVTM, CDR2 ANQGSEA. CDR3 sequence: CSVEPSGGYEQYF. The CDR3 region has the DNA TGCAGCGTTGAACCTAGCGGGGGCTACGAGCAGTACTTC.

The rearrangement uses TRBV19 and TRBJ2-1, with no clear D. V was shortened by 4 bases and J by 2 bases, with 6 bases between the two germline ends. CDR3 length: 13 amino acids. CDR1 LNHDA and CDR2 SQIVND come from the germline V gene (reference sequence). The CDR3 protein is CASSSVAYNEQFF. The DNA for the CDR3 is TGTGCCAGTAGTAGCGTTGCCTACAATGAGCAGTTCTTC.